This TCR beta chain came from a study of blood T cell repertoires in COVID-19. About the research overall: Acute and convalescent COVID-19 specimens originated in the United States, Italy and Spain. PBMCs, B-cell-depleted T cells, or T cells provided the cDNA or gDNA that made up the material.

After removal of 6 bases from V and 5 bases from J, the junction contained 8 bases not matched to a gene. Germline V gene lookup returns CDR1 MNHEY and CDR2 SMNVEV (reference sequence). CDR3 length: 15 amino acids. Original methodology: Amplification from reference gene primers served as the basis for estimated nucleated cell counts. Clones were sequenced by immunoSEQ multiplex PCR, and TCRdb holds only the in-frame ones, with some missing. V and J calls and clone size are copied from that table; D and trimming were computed from the DNA. Of around 45,000 clones listed, about 89% are singletons. The sequence came from a man between 70 and 80 years old with active COVID-19. J is TRBJ1-5 and V is TRBV27, with 9 nucleotides matching TRBD1. The specimen was peripheral blood. CDR3 protein: CASSMTGGPDQPQHF. The CDR3 DNA sequence: TGTGCCAGCAGCATGACAGGGGGGCCGGATCAGCCCCAGCATTTT.